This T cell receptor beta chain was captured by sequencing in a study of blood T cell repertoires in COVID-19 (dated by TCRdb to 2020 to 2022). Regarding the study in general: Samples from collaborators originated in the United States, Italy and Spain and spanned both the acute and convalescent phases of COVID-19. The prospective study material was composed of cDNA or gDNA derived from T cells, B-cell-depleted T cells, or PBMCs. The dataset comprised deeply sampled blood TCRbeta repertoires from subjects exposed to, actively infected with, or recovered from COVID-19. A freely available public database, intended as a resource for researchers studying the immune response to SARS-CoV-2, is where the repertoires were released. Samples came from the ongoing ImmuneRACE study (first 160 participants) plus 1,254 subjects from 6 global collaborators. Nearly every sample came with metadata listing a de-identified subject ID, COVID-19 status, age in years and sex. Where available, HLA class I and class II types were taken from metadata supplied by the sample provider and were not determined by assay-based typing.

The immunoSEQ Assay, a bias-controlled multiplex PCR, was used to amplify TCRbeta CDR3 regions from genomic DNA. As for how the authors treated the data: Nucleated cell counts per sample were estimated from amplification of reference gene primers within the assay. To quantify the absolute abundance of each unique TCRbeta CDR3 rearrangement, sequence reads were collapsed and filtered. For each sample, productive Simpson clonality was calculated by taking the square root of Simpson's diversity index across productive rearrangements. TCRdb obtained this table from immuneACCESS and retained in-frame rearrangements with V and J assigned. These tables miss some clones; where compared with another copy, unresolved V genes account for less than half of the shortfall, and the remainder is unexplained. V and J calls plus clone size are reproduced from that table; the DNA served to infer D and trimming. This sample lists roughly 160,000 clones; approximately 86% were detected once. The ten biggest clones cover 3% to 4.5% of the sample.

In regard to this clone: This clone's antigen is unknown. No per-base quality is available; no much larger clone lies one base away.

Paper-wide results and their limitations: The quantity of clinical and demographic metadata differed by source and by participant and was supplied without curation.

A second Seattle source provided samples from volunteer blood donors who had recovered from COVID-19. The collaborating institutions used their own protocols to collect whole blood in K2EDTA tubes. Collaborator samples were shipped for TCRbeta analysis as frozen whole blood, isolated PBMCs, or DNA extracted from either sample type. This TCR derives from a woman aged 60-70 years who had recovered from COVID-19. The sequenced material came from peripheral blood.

CDR3 protein: CASQKTGITDTQYF. The nucleotides are TGTGCCAGCCAAAAGACAGGAATCACAGATACGCAGTATTTT. The V and J segments used are TRBV2 and TRBJ2-3; a tentative D match to TRBD1 spans 6 bases. Inclusive of the bounding cysteine and phenylalanine, the CDR3 is 14 residues long. Kept here is only the CDR3 DNA, which spans 42 bases and is read in frame from base 1. CDR1 and CDR2, per the germline V gene, are SNHLY and FYNNEI. V loses 8 bases of germline sequence and J loses 2 bases, and the interval between the two ends is 14 bases. Outside the CDR3, residues come from the reference TRBV2 and TRBJ2-3 proteins, so the full variable domain is: EPEVTQTPSHQVTQMGQEVILRCVPISNHLYFYWYRQILGQKVEFLVSFYNNEISEKSEIFDDQFSVERPDGSNFTLKIRSTKLEDSAMYFCASQKTGITDTQYFGPGTRLTVL.